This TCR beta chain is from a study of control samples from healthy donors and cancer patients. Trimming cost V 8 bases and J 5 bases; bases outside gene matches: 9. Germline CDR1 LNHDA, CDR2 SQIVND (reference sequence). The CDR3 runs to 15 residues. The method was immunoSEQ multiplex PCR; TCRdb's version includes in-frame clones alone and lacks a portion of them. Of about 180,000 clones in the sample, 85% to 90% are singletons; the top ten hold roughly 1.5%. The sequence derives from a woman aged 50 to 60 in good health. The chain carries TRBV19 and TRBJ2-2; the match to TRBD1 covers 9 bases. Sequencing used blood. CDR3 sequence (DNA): TGTGCCAGTTCCTCCGGGACAGGGTTTACCGGGGAGCTGTTTTTT. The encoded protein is CASSSGTGFTGELFF.